Below are 13 T cell receptor beta chains sequenced from a single sample in a study of lymphopenia after photon versus proton radiotherapy. Sequenced by immunoSEQ multiplex PCR; TCRdb stores in-frame clones only, minus some. The sample includes about 19,000 clones, 75% to 95% of them seen just once. The sample consisted of peripheral blood, taken from a patient treated with photon-based radiotherapy. Source of these receptors: a man aged 60 to 69 with pancreatic cancer.

The chain has TRBV6-5 and TRBJ2-3, with 11 bases matching TRBD2. Losses at the gene ends were 0 bases for V and 1 base for J; bases not matched to a gene: 0. The germline V gene encodes CDR1 MNHEY and CDR2 SVGAGI. The CDR3 sequence is 16 residues long. The CDR3 coding sequence is TGTGCCAGCAGTTACTCGACTAGCGGGGGCACAGATACGCAGTATTTT. Amino acid sequence: CASSYSTSGGTDTQYF.

V gene TRBV7-9 combines with J gene TRBJ1-2, with TRBD1 identical over 8 bases. The ends lost 0 bases at V and 8 bases at J; junction bases unmatched: 11. Per germline, CDR1 SEHNR and CDR2 FQNEAQ (reference sequence). The CDR3 is made up of 16 amino acids. CDR3 nucleotides: TGTGCCAGCAGCTTAGCGGGAGCCCAGGGGGCGCGGGGCTACACCTTC. It encodes CASSLAGAQGARGYTF. The complete variable domain, with remaining parts taken from reference TRBV7-9 and TRBJ1-2, reads DTGVSQNPRHKITKRGQNVTFRCDPISEHNRLYWYRQTLGQGPEFLTYFQNEAQLEKSRLLSDRFSAERPKGSFSTLEIQRTEQGDSAMYLCASSLAGAQGARGYTFGSGTRLTVV.

The chain links TRBV6-5 to TRBJ2-7; D may be TRBD1 (5 bases). CDR3 length equals 15 residues. The germline CDR1 and CDR2 sequences are MNHEY and SVGAGI. V shed 5 bases and J shed 0 bases, with 14 bases lying between them. The CDR3 region has the DNA TGTGCCAGCAGTGCAGACAGACTTAACTCCTACGAGCAGTACTTC. Protein: CASSADRLNSYEQYF.

In its sample, this clone was seen once. The rearrangement links TRBV6-5 to TRBJ2-5, with 10 bases identical to TRBD1. Germline assignment: CDR1 MNHEY and CDR2 SVGAGI. The CDR3 consists of 14 residues. The trim removed 5 bases at V and 3 bases at J, leaving 3 bases unmatched. Here the CDR3 DNA reads TGTGCCAGCAGTAATGGACAGGGGGAAGAGACCCAGTACTTC. Translated: CASSNGQGEETQYF.

This clone was detected only once. The V and J genes are TRBV4-1 and TRBJ2-2; D gene ambiguous. CDR1 and CDR2 (germline): MGHRA, YSYEKL. The CDR3 consists of 14 residues. Trimming took 0 bases from V and 7 from J, leaving 9 bases between them. The CDR3: CASSQDEVLGELFF. The CDR3 DNA follows: TGCGCCAGCAGCCAAGATGAGGTTCTCGGGGAGCTGTTTTTT.

J is TRBJ1-1 and V is TRBV19; D is uncertain. Germline assignment: CDR1 LNHDA and CDR2 SQIVND (reference sequence). V was pared by 4 bases and J by 4 bases, with 13 bases between. The CDR3 is 14 residues long. The CDR3, as DNA: TGTGCCAGTAGTACCACGGCCGGGGTCACTGAAGCTTTCTTT. Protein product: CASSTTAGVTEAFF.

The CDR3 DNA sequence: TGTGCCAGTAGTAGGAGCGGGGGGGTCTACAATGAGCAGTTCTTC. Translated: CASSRSGGVYNEQFF. V gene TRBV19 combines with J gene TRBJ2-1; 10 nucleotides agree with TRBD2. CDR1 is LNHDA and CDR2 is SQIVND in the germline V gene (reference sequence). V lost 4 bases to trimming and J lost 3 bases; unmatched junction nucleotides: 3. CDR3 length: 15 residues.

V gene TRBV7-8 combines with J gene TRBJ2-7; a possible D gene is TRBD1 (6 bases). This CDR3 is 14 amino acids long. V lost 1 base and J lost 6, with 13 bases in between. Germline CDR1 SGHVS, CDR2 FQNEAQ. In DNA, the CDR3 is TGTGCCAGCAGCTTAGGTTATGGGACACGCGAGCAGTACTTC. Protein product: CASSLGYGTREQYF. The full variable domain, its missing parts supplied by reference TRBV7-8 and TRBJ2-7, is GAGVSQSPRYKVAKRGQDVALRCDPISGHVSLFWYQQALGQGPEFLTYFQNEAQLDKSGLPSDRFFAERPEGSVSTLKIQRTQQEDSAVYLCASSLGYGTREQYFGPGTRLTVT.

The V gene is TRBV12-5, the J gene TRBJ2-5, with TRBD2 identical over 12 bases. The trim removed 5 bases at V and 4 bases at J, leaving 5 bases unmatched. The germline gives CDR1 LGHNT, CDR2 FRNRAP. The CDR3 is 15 amino acids. This CDR3 reads CASGLGLAGPETQYF. In DNA, the CDR3 is TGTGCTAGTGGTCTCGGACTAGCGGGGCCAGAGACCCAGTACTTC.

The V gene is TRBV19, the J gene TRBJ2-3; 12 positions match TRBD2. The trim removed 5 bases at V and 2 bases at J, leaving 11 bases unmatched. Germline CDR1 reads LNHDA; CDR2 reads SQIVND (reference sequence). There are 18 residues in the CDR3. The CDR3, as DNA: TGTGCCAGTAGTTGGCTAGCGGGGGGGCTCGGGGTCACAGATACGCAGTATTTT. It yields the protein CASSWLAGGLGVTDTQYF.

The CDR3 protein is CASSPVGPKYEQYF. The CDR3 DNA reads as TGTGCCAGCTCACCTGTCGGCCCCAAATACGAGCAGTACTTC. V is TRBV18 and J is TRBJ2-7; D gene uncertain. Germline V gene data show CDR1 as KGHSH and CDR2 as LQKENI. The CDR3 loop spans 14 amino acids. Trimming cost V 3 bases and J 4 bases, with 13 bases left between them.

This clone was seen only once. This chain connects TRBV9 to TRBJ1-2; TRBD1 is a possible D gene (5 bases). Trimming shortened V by 3 bases and J by 3 bases, and 18 bases separated the two germline ends. This CDR3 has 16 amino acids. Germline CDR1 is SGDLS and CDR2 is YYNGEE. In DNA, the CDR3 is TGTGCCAGCAGCGCCCCGCGGGGGAGCCTAGACTATGGCTACACCTTC. Its protein product is CASSAPRGSLDYGYTF.

The J gene is TRBJ2-3, the V gene TRBV7-3; D is possibly TRBD1 or TRBD2 (5 bases each). V lost 3 bases to trimming and J lost 8 bases, with 18 bases between them. The CDR3 totals 15 residues. Germline CDR1 is SGHTA and CDR2 is FQGTGA. CDR3 coding DNA: TGTGCCAGCAGCTTGGGTACGGGGTCCCAGGGTACGCAGTATTTT. Its translation is CASSLGTGSQGTQYF.